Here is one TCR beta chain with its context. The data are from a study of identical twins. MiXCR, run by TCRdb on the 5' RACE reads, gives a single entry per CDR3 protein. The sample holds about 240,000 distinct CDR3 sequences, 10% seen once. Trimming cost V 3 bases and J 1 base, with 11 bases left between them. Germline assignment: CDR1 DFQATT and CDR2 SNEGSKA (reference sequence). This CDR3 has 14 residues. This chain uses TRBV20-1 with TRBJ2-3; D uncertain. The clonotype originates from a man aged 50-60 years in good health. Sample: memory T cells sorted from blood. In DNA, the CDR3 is TGCAGTGCTAGTCACCCCACTCGCACAGATACGCAGTATTTT. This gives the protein CSASHPTRTDTQYF.